Listed below are T cell receptor beta chains from one sample, sequenced in a study of blood T cell repertoires in COVID-19. Clones were read by immunoSEQ multiplex PCR, and TCRdb kept only the in-frame ones, dropping some. The table shows 250,000 to 350,000 clones, with 87% occurring only once. The material sequenced was peripheral blood. The source of these receptors is a woman in her fifties or sixties who had recovered from COVID-19. CDR3s include the opening cysteine and the closing phenylalanine or tryptophan. The D gene is left open where the match is weak. Expanded clones get a size class; other rows say once, few or many, or leave the size out.

j_call clone_size d_call v_call cdr3_nt cdr3_aa
TRBJ2-7 - TRBD1 TRBV19 TGTGCCAGTAGCCTCCGGGACAGAGACTACGAGCAGTACTTC CASSLRDRDYEQYF
TRBJ2-7 - - TRBV5-6 TGTGCCAGCAGCCGGAGCAGGGGTCCGAACTACGAGCAGTACTTC CASSRSRGPNYEQYF
TRBJ2-4 - TRBD1 TRBV7-9 TGTGCCAGCAGCTTGGACAGGGTACCCAAAAACATTCAGTACTTC CASSLDRVPKNIQYF
TRBJ2-5 once - TRBV7-2 TGTGCCAGCAGCTTACCTTCCCAAGAGACCCAGTACTTC CASSLPSQETQYF
TRBJ1-4 - - TRBV18 TGTGCCAGCTCACCGCTTCAGGGCCCGACTAATGAAAAACTGTTTTTT CASSPLQGPTNEKLFF
TRBJ1-5 - - TRBV3-1/TRBV3-2 TGTGCCAGCAGCCGTAGGGGGTGGGGGCAGCCCCAGCATTTT CASSRRGWGQPQHF
TRBJ1-1 - - TRBV11-3 TGTGCCAGCAGCCCCCCTAGGGGGGGCACTGAAGCTTTCTTT CASSPPRGGTEAFF
TRBJ1-1 - - TRBV15 TGTGCCACCAGCAGAGATCTGAACAGGCTGGGCACTGAAGCTTTCTTT CATSRDLNRLGTEAFF
TRBJ2-7 - - TRBV28 TGTGCCAGCAGTTTAAGTCCCGCATACAAGCAGTACTTC CASSLSPAYKQYF
TRBJ2-1 once TRBD2 TRBV7-6 TGTGCCAGCAGCCTAACGGGGGGGGGCGCCCACAATGAGCAGTTCTTC CASSLTGGGAHNEQFF
TRBJ2-7 few - TRBV10-3 TGTGCCACCACTCGGGTGGCAGCGGAGGGGTTTACCTACGAGCAGTACTTC CATTRVAAEGFTYEQYF
TRBJ2-7 - - TRBV6-5 TGTGCCACCGAAGTCCCAGTCTCCTACGAGCAGTACTTC CATEVPVSYEQYF
TRBJ2-5 - TRBD2 TRBV2 TGTGCCAGCAGTCCTAATAGCGGGGGCCCCTATGAGACCCAGTACTTC CASSPNSGGPYETQYF
TRBJ1-2 few TRBD1 TRBV27 TGTGCCAGCAGTCCCCGGGACAGGGGGCGCGATGGCTACACCTTC CASSPRDRGRDGYTF
TRBJ2-1 - - TRBV5-8 TGTGCCAGCAGCTTGGATCGGGGCTCCTACAATGAGCAGTTCTTC CASSLDRGSYNEQFF
TRBJ1-6 - - TRBV11-2 TGTGCCAGCAGCTTAGAGGCTTTGGGGCATTCACCCCTCCACTTT CASSLEALGHSPLHF
TRBJ2-2 once - TRBV9 TGTGCCAGCAGCGTAGAGGTCAGAGGAGGGGAGCTGTTTTTT CASSVEVRGGELFF